The clone carrying this T cell receptor (beta chain) has only a few counts. The antigen is not known. Here immunoSEQ multiplex PCR was the method, and the copy in TCRdb shows in-frame clones only, minus some. Counted here are over 100,000 clones, around 87% occurring once; the ten biggest clones make up 0.55%. These data belong to a study of OX40 agonist ivuxolimab in advanced cancers. At the level of the study: The patients got ivuxolimab, which is an agonistic anti-OX40 (CD134) antibody. Notes on the study in general: Researchers did not establish what antigens the expanded peripheral T cells target.

CDR1 and CDR2 (germline): MNHNS, SASEGT. This CDR3 spans 17 amino acids. Trimming removed 2 bases from V and 6 bases from J, with 23 bases in between. The sample consisted of CD4+ or CD8+ T cells sorted from blood, taken in a trial of the OX40 agonist ivuxolimab. This receptor was obtained from an adult with an advanced solid tumor such as melanoma, head and neck, liver or kidney cancer. The chain uses TRBV6-1 and TRBJ2-7, with D tentatively TRBD2 (7 bases). For the CDR3, the DNA is TGTGCCAGCAGTGAATCGTTTCGGGGGGCGGCCGGTGGCGAGCAGTACTTC. This translates into CASSESFRGAAGGEQYF.